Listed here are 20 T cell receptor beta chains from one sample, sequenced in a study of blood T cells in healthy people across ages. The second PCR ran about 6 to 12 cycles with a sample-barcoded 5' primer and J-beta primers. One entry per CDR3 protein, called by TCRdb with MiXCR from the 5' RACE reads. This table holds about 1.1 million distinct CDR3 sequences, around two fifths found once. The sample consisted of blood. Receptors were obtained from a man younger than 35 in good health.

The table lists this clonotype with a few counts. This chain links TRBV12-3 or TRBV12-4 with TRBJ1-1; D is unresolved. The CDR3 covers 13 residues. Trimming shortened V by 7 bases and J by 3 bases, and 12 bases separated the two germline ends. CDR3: CASTGFRDTEAFF. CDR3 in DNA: TGTGCCAGCACCGGGTTCCGGGACACTGAAGCTTTCTTT.

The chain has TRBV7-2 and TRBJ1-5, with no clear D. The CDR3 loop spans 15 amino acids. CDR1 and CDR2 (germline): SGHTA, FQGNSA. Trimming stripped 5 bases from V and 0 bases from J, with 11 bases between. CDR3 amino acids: CASSPSRDSNQPQHF. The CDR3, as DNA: TGTGCCAGCAGCCCATCTAGGGATAGCAATCAGCCCCAGCATTTT.

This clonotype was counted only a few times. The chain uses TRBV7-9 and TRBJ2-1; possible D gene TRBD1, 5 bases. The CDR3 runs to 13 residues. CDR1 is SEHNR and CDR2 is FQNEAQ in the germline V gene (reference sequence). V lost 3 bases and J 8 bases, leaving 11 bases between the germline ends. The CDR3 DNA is TGTGCCAGCAGCTTTAGACAGCCGGATGAGCAGTTCTTC. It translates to CASSFRQPDEQFF.

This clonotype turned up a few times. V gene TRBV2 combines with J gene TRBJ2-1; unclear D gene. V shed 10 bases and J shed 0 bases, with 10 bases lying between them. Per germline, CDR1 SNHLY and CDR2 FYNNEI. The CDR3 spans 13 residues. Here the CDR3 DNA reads TGTGCCACCTGGGGTCTCTCCTACAATGAGCAGTTCTTC. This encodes CATWGLSYNEQFF.

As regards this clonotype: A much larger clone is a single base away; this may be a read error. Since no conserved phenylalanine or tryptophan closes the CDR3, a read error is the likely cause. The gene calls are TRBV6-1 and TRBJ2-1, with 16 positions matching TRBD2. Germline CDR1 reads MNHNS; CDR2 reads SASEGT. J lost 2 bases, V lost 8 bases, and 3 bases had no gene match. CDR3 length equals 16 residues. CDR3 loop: CASVGLAGGPYNEQFL. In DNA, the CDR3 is TGTGCCAGCGTGGGACTAGCGGGGGGGCCCTACAATGAGCAGTTCTTA.

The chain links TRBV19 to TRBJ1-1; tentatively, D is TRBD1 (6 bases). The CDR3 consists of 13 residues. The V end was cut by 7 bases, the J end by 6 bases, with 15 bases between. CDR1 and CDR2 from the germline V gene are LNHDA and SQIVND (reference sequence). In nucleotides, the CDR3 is TGTGCCAGTACTTCCTTGGACAGATCTGAAGCTTTCTTT. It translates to CASTSLDRSEAFF. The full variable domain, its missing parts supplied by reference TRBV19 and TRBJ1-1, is DGGITQSPKYLFRKEGQNVTLSCEQNLNHDAMYWYRQDPGQGLRLIYYSQIVNDFQKGDIAEGYSVSREKKESFPLTVTSAQKNPTAFYLCASTSLDRSEAFFGQGTRLTVV.

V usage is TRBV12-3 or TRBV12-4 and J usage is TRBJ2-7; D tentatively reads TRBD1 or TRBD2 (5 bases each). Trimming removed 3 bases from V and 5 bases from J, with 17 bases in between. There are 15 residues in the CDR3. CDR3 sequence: CASSFSSRGADEQYF. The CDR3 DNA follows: TGTGCCAGCAGTTTCTCCTCTAGAGGGGCGGACGAGCAGTACTTC.

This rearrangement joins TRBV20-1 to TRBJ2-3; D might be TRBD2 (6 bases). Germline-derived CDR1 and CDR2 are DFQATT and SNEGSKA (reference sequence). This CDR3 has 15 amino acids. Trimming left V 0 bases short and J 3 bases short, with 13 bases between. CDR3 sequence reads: CSARDIREDTDTQYF. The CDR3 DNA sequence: TGCAGTGCTAGAGATATAAGGGAGGATACAGATACGCAGTATTTT.

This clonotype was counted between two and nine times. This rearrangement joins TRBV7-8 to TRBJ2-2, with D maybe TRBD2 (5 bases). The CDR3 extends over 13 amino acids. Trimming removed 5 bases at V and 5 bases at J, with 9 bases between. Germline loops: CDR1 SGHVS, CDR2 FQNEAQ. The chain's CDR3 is CASSHPGTGELFF. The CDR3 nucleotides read TGTGCCAGCAGCCATCCGGGGACCGGGGAGCTGTTTTTT.

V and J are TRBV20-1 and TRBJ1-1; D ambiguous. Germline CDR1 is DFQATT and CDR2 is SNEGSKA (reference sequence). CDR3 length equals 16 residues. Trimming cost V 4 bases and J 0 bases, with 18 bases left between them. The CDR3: CSAKFGSGLMNTEAFF. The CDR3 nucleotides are TGCAGTGCTAAGTTTGGGTCGGGGTTGATGAACACTGAAGCTTTCTTT.

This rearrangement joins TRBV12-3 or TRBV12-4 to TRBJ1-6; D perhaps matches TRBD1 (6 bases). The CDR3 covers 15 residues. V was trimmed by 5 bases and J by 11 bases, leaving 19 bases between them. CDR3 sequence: CASSLETGSLTPLHF. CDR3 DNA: TGTGCCAGCAGTCTCGAAACAGGGAGTCTAACACCCCTCCACTTT.

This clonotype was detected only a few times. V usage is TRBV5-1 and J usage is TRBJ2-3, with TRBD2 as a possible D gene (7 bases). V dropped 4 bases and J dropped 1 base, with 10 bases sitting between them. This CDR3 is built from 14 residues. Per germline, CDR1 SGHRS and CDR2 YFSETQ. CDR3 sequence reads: CASSGGAGTDTQYF. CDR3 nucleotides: TGCGCCAGCAGCGGGGGGGCCGGCACAGATACGCAGTATTTT.

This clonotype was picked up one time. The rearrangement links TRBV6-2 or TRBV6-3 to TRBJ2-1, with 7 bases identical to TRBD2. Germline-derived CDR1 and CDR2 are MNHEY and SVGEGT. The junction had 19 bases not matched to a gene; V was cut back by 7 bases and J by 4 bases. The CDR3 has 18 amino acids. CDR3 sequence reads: CASIGVDASGLKYNEQFF. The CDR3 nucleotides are TGTGCCAGCATTGGCGTCGACGCTAGCGGTTTAAAATACAATGAGCAGTTCTTC.

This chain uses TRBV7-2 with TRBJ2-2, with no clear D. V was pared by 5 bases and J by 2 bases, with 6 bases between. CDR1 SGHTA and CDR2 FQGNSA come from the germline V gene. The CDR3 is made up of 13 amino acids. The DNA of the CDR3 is TGTGCCAGCAGCCATCAAAACACCGGGGAGCTGTTTTTT. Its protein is CASSHQNTGELFF.

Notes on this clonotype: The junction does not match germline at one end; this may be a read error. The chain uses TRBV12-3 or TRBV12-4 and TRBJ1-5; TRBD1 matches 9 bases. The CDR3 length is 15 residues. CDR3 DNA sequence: TGTGCCAGCAGACCCACAGGGGGCGGCAATCAGCCCCCGCATTTT. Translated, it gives CASRPTGGGNQPPHF.

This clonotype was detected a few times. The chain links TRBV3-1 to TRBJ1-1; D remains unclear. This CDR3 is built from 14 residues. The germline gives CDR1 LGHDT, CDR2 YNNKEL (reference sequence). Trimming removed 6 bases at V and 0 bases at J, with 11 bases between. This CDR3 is CASRTSQVNTEAFF. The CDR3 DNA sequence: TGTGCCAGCAGAACTTCCCAGGTGAACACTGAAGCTTTCTTT.

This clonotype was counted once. The CDR3 is CASSELTGGLTGYTF. In DNA form, the CDR3 reads TGTGCCAGCAGTGAATTGACAGGGGGGCTTACCGGCTACACCTTC. The rearrangement links TRBV25-1 to TRBJ1-2; 9 bases line up with TRBD1. The junction had 8 bases not matched to a gene; V was cut back by 1 base and J by 8 bases. The CDR3 loop spans 15 amino acids. Germline CDR1 is MGHDK and CDR2 is SYGVNS.

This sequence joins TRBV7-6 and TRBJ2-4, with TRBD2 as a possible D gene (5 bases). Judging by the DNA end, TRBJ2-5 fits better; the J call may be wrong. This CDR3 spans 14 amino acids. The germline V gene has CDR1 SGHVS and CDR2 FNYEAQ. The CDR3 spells CASSFEGRGETQYF. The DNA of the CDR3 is TGTGCCAGCAGCTTTGAAGGTCGGGGAGAGACCCAGTACTTC.

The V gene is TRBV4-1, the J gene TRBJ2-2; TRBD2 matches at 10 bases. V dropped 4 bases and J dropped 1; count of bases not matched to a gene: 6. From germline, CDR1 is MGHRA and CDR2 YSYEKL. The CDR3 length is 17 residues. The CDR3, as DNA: TGCGCCAGCAGCCCTCAAGCGGGGGGGTGGAACACCGGGGAGCTGTTTTTT. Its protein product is CASSPQAGGWNTGELFF.

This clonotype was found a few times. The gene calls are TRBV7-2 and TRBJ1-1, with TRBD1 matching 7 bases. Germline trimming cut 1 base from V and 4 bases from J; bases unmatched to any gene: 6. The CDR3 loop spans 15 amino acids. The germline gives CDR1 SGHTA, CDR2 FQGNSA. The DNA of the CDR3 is TGTGCCAGCAGCTTAGTAGGGGGCGATGGCACTGAAGCTTTCTTT. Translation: CASSLVGGDGTEAFF.